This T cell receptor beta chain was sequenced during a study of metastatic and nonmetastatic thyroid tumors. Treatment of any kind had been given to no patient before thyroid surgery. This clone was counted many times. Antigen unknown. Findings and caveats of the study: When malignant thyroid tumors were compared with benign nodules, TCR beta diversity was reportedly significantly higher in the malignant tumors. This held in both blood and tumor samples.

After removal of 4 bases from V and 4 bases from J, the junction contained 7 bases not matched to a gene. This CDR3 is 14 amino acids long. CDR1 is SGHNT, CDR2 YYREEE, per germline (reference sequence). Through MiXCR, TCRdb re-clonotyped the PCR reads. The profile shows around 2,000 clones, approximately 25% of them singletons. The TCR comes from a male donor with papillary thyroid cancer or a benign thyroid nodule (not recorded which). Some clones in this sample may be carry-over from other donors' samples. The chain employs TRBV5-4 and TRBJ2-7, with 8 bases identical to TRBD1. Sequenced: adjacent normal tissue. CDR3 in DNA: TGTGCCAGCAGCCAGGACAGGGTGGCATACGAGCAGTACTTC. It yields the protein CASSQDRVAYEQYF.